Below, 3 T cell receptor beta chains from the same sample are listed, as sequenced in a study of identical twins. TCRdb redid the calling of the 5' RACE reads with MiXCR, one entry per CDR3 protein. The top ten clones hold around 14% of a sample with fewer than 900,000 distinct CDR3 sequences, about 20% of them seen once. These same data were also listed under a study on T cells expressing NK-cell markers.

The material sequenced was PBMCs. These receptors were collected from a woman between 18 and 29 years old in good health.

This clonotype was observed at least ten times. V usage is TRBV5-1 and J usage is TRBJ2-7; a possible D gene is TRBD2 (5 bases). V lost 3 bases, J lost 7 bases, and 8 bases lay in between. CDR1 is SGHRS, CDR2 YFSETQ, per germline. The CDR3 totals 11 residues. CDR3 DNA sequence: TGCGCCAGCAGCTCGGGGATGGAGCAGTACTTC. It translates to CASSSGMEQYF.

CDR3 sequence: CASSPLGGRANYGYTF. The CDR3 bases are TGCGCCAGCAGCCCTCTGGGGGGACGGGCTAACTATGGCTACACCTTC. The chain combines TRBV5-1 with TRBJ1-2; D possibly corresponds to TRBD1 (5 bases). The germline CDR1 and CDR2 sequences are SGHRS and YFSETQ. With 4 bases removed from V and 0 bases from J, the gap between germline ends came to 16 bases. CDR3 length: 16 amino acids.

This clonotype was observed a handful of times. Here the CDR3 DNA reads TGTGCCAGCAGCTTTAGGTGGGGTAGGGGGAGGGCGTCTAATGAGCAGTTCTTC. As protein: CASSFRWGRGRASNEQFF. The V call is TRBV13, the J call TRBJ2-1, with D possibly being TRBD2 (7 bases). CDR1 and CDR2 from the germline V gene are PRHDT and FYEKMQ (reference sequence). V gave up 3 bases and J gave up 7 bases, with 25 bases separating them. The CDR3 extends over 18 amino acids.